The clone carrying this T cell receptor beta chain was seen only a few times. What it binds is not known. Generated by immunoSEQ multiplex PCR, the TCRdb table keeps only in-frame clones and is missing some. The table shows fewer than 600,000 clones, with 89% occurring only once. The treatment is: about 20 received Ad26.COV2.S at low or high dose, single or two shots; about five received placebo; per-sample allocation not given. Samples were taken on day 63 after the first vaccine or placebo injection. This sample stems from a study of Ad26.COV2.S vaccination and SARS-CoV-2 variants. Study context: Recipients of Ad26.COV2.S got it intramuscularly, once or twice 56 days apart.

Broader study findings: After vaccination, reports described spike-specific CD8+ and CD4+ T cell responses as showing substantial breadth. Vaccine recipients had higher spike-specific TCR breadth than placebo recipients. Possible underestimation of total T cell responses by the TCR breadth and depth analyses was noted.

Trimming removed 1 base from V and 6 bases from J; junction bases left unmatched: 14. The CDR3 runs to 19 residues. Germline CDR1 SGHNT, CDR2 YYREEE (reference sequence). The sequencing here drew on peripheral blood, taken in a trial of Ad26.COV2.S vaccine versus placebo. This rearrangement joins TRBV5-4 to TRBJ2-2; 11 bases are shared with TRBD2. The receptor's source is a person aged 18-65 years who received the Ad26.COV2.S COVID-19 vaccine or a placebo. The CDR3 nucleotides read TGTGCCAGCAGCTTGTCGCGACTAGCGGGAACTTGGTCTCCCGGGGAGCTGTTTTTT. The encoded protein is CASSLSRLAGTWSPGELFF.